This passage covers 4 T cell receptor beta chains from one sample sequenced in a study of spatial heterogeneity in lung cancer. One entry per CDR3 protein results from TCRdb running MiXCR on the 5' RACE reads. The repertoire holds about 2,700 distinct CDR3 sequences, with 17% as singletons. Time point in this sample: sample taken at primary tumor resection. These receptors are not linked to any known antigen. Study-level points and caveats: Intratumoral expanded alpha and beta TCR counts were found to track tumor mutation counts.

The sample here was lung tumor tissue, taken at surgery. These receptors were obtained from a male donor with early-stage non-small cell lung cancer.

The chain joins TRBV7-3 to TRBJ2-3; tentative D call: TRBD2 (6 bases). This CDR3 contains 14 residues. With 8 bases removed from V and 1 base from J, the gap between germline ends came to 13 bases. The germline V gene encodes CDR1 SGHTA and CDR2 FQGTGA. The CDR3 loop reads CASGRRGGTDTQYF. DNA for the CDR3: TGTGCCAGCGGACGGCGGGGAGGCACAGATACGCAGTATTTT.

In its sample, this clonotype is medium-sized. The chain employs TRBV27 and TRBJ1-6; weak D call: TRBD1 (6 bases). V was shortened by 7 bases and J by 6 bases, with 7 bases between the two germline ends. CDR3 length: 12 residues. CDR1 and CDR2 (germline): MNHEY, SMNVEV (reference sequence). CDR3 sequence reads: CASTRGNSPLHF. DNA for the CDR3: TGTGCCAGCACCAGGGGTAATTCACCCCTCCACTTT.

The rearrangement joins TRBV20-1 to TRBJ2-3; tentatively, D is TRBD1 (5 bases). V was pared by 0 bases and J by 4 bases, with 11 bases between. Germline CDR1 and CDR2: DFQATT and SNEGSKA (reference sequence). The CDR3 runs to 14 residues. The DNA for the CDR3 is TGCAGTGCTAGAGATAGGCTAGGGGCAGATACGCAGTATTTT. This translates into CSARDRLGADTQYF.

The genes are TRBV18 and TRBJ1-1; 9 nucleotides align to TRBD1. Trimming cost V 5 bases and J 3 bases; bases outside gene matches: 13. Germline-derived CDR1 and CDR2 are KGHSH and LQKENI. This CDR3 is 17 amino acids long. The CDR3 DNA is TGTGCCAGCTCAGGTTACAGGGGGCGCGGGAGCGACACTGAAGCTTTCTTT. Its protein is CASSGYRGRGSDTEAFF.